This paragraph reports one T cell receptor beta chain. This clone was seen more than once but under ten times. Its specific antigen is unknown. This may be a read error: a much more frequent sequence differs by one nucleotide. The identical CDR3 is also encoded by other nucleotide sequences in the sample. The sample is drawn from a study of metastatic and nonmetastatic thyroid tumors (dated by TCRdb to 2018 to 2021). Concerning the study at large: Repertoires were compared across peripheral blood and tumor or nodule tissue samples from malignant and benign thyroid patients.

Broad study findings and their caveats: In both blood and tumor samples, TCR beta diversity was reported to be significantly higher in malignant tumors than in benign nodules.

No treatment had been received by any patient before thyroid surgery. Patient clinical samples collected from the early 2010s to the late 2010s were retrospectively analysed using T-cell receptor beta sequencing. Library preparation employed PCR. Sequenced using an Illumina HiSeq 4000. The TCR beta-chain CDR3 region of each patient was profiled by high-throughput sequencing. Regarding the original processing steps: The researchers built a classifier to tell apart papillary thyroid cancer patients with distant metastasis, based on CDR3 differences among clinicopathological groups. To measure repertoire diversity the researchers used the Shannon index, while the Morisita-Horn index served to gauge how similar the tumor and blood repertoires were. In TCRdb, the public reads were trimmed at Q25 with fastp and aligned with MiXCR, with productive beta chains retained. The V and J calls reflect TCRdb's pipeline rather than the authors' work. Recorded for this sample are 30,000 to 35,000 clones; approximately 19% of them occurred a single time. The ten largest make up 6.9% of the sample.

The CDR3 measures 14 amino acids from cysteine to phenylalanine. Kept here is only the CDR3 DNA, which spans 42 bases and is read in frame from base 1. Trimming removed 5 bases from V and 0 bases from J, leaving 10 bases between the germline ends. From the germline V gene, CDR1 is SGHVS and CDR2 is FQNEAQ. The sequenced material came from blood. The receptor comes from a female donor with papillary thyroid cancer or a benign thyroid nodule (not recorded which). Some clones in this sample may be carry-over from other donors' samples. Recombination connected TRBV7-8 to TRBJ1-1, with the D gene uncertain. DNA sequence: TGTGCCAGCAGCCCTACGACCATGAACACTGAAGCTTTCTTT. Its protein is CASSPTTMNTEAFF.